This entry is about one T cell receptor (beta chain). PCR used 60 Vbeta primers and 13 Jbeta primers. The data were produced by immunoSEQ multiplex PCR, yet TCRdb's version contains in-frame clones alone and is incomplete. The sample lists around 160,000 clones; under 85% were seen once. Looked up from germline, CDR1 is SGHTA and CDR2 is FQGNSA. Trimming stripped 7 bases from V and 8 bases from J, with 20 bases between. The CDR3 length is 14 residues. These data originate in a study of cytomegalovirus exposure and HLA in healthy donors. Sequencing was performed on PBMCs. This clonotype was sampled from a woman aged 40 to 55 in good health and CMV-seropositive. The chain has TRBV7-2 and TRBJ1-2; D call uncertain. The chain's CDR3 is CASTRGNGNGGYTF. Here the CDR3 DNA reads TGTGCCAGCACCCGCGGGAACGGTAACGGCGGCTACACCTTC.